The 17 T cell receptor beta chains in this list originate from one sample, sequenced in a study of precursors of human CD4 cytotoxic T cells. Sorted CD4+ central memory, effector memory, IL-7R-high TEMRA and IL-7R-negative TEMRA cells underwent bulk UMI sequencing. TCRdb used MiXCR to reprocess the reads, holding one entry per CDR3 protein. In total, the table holds about a hundred distinct CDR3 sequences. The material sequenced was memory CD4+ T cells from blood (PBMCs). These receptors were collected from a human donor in good health.

In this sample, this clonotype is hyperexpanded. The chain carries TRBV2 and TRBJ2-5; D call uncertain. In germline, CDR1 is SNHLY, CDR2 FYNNEI. The V and J ends lost 4 bases and 2 bases respectively, with 8 bases between them. The CDR3 is made up of 13 amino acids. CDR3 sequence: CASSVGFQETQYF. DNA of the CDR3: TGTGCCAGCAGTGTCGGATTTCAAGAGACCCAGTACTTC.

This sequence joins TRBV2 and TRBJ2-1; TRBD1 matches at 9 bases. CDR1 and CDR2 from the germline V gene are SNHLY and FYNNEI. The trim removed 10 bases at V and 0 bases at J, leaving 16 bases unmatched. This CDR3 region has 18 residues. CDR3 loop: CATRGGQGTTSSYNEQFF. The DNA of the CDR3 is TGTGCCACACGAGGGGGACAGGGAACGACTAGCTCCTACAATGAGCAGTTCTTC. The full variable domain, completed using reference TRBV2 and TRBJ2-1, is EPEVTQTPSHQVTQMGQEVILRCVPISNHLYFYWYRQILGQKVEFLVSFYNNEISEKSEIFDDQFSVERPDGSNFTLKIRSTKLEDSAMYFCATRGGQGTTSSYNEQFFGPGTRLTVL.

The V and J genes are TRBV3-1 and TRBJ1-6, with D perhaps matching TRBD1 (6 bases). V was trimmed by 1 base and J by 10 bases, leaving 14 bases between them. The CDR3 contains 15 residues. The germline V gene has CDR1 LGHDT and CDR2 YNNKEL (reference sequence). As DNA, the CDR3 is TGTGCCAGCAGCCAAGGAGGGCAGGGGAGGTCACCCCTCCACTTT. Its translation: CASSQGGQGRSPLHF.

Regarding this clonotype: Being one base from a much bigger clone, this may be a read error. The genes are TRBV10-3 and TRBJ2-3; 14 nucleotides agree with TRBD2. CDR1 is ENHRY and CDR2 is SYGVKD in the germline V gene. This CDR3 comprises 16 residues. The CDR3 here is CAIGGGTSGSTDTQFF. CDR3 DNA: TGTGCCATCGGCGGAGGGACTAGCGGGAGTACAGATACGCAGTTTTTT.

The CDR3 nucleotides are TGTGCCAGCAGCCTCCGGGACAGGGGCCTAGCGGGGTGGAACAATGAGCAGTTCTTC. It codes for CASSLRDRGLAGWNNEQFF. This chain uses TRBV11-1 with TRBJ2-1; the D gene is possibly TRBD1 (10 bases). CDR1 is SGHAT, CDR2 FQDESV, per germline (reference sequence). The V end was cut by 5 bases, the J end by 5 bases, with 28 bases between. This CDR3 is 19 amino acids long.

The CDR3 DNA follows: TGTGCCAGCAGCGGTGCTACACAAAGGGGGGAGACCCAGTACTTC. Translation: CASSGATQRGETQYF. This rearrangement joins TRBV7-2 to TRBJ2-5, with D perhaps matching TRBD1 (6 bases). Trimming took 5 bases from V and 5 from J, leaving 18 bases between them. Germline assignment: CDR1 SGHTA and CDR2 FQGNSA. The CDR3 contains 15 residues. The full variable domain, its missing parts supplied by reference TRBV7-2 and TRBJ2-5, is GAGVSQSPSNKVTEKGKDVELRCDPISGHTALYWYRQSLGQGLEFLIYFQGNSAPDKSGLPSDRFSAERTGGSVSTLTIQRTQQEDSAVYLCASSGATQRGETQYFGPGTRLLVL.

By sample fraction, this clonotype is large. The chain uses TRBV5-1 and TRBJ1-1, with TRBD1 identical over 7 bases. The CDR3 covers 16 residues. V shed 5 bases, J shed 0 bases, and the junction held 10 bases outside the gene matches. Germline-derived CDR1 and CDR2 are SGHRS and YFSETQ. This chain's CDR3 is CASRGSGTAMNTEAFF. The CDR3 DNA reads as TGCGCCAGCAGAGGATCCGGGACAGCCATGAACACTGAAGCTTTCTTT.

Concerning this clonotype: This may come from a read error, since a much larger clone is one base off. The chain uses TRBV2 and TRBJ2-1; D remains ambiguous. The V gene lost 6 bases and the J gene lost 7 bases, with 13 bases spanning the gap. Germline V gives CDR1 SNHLY, CDR2 FYNNEI. The CDR3 is 13 residues long. CDR3 DNA: TGTGCCAGCAGGGCCGCCACTACAAATGAGCAGTTCTTC. This encodes CASRAATTNEQFF.

The rearrangement joins TRBV29-1 to TRBJ2-5; D call uncertain. CDR1 and CDR2 from the germline V gene are SQVTM and ANQGSEA. V lost 4 bases and J 9 bases, leaving 15 bases between the germline ends. This CDR3 spans 12 amino acids. The CDR3 sequence: CSVVSPGRPQYF. The CDR3, as DNA: TGCAGCGTTGTAAGCCCCGGCAGGCCCCAGTACTTC.

About this clonotype: This may be a read error, as it is one base from a much larger clone. The chain's CDR3 is CASSLEWDSGRTEYF. The CDR3 DNA follows: TGTGCCAGCAGCTTAGAGTGGGATAGCGGGAGGACCGAGTACTTC. This chain uses TRBV7-2 with TRBJ2-7; TRBD2 matches at 10 bases. CDR3 length: 15 residues. The junction had 11 bases not matched to a gene; V was cut back by 1 base and J by 11 bases. CDR1 is SGHTA, CDR2 FQGNSA, per germline.

The CDR3 bases are TGTGCCAGCAGTTATGGACAGACCGGCAATCAGCCCCAGCATTTT. Its protein product is CASSYGQTGNQPQHF. The chain recombines TRBV6-6 with TRBJ1-5; maybe TRBD1 (6 bases). This CDR3 spans 15 amino acids. Trimming stripped 3 bases from V and 2 bases from J, with 11 bases between. The germline gives CDR1 MNHNY, CDR2 SVGAGI (reference sequence).

V is TRBV29-1 and J is TRBJ1-2; 7 positions agree with TRBD1. In germline, CDR1 is SQVTM, CDR2 ANQGSEA. The CDR3 contains 11 residues. With 7 bases clipped from V and 6 bases from J, the junction kept 5 bases outside the gene matches. CDR3 bases: TGCAGCGCTACGGGACAGAATGGCTACACCTTC. Translating it yields CSATGQNGYTF.

This clonotype ranks as hyperexpanded. The chain is built from TRBV13 and TRBJ1-2, with D possibly matching TRBD1 (5 bases). CDR1 PRHDT and CDR2 FYEKMQ come from the germline V gene (reference sequence). The V gene lost 5 bases and the J gene lost 0 bases, with 19 bases spanning the gap. This CDR3 is built from 17 residues. CDR3 DNA sequence: TGTGCCAGCAGCGCCCGGCCGGGGGGGGAGTCTAACTATGGCTACACCTTC. Translating gives CASSARPGGESNYGYTF.

The chain employs TRBV15 and TRBJ2-5; a weak D match, TRBD2 (5 bases). V dropped 0 bases and J dropped 5 bases, with 10 bases sitting between them. Per germline, CDR1 LNHNV and CDR2 YYDKDF (reference sequence). This CDR3 region has 14 residues. In nucleotides, the CDR3 is TGTGCCACCAGCAGAGATCGGGGTTCTGAGACCCAGTACTTC. Amino acid sequence: CATSRDRGSETQYF.

The chain has TRBV6-5 and TRBJ1-2, with D maybe TRBD1 (6 bases). The CDR3 runs to 13 residues. From germline, CDR1 is MNHEY and CDR2 SVGAGI. V shed 6 bases and J shed 4 bases, with 12 bases lying between them. CDR3 in DNA: TGTGCCAGCAGCCGTGGACAGCTCTATGGCTACACCTTC. Protein: CASSRGQLYGYTF.

By sample share, this clonotype is large. The V gene is TRBV12-3 or TRBV12-4, the J gene TRBJ1-2; no reliable D call. V was trimmed by 7 bases and J by 4 bases, leaving 10 bases between them. The CDR3 extends over 12 amino acids. The CDR3 nucleotides are TGTGCCAGCACCGCGACGGGCTATGGCTACACCTTC. Its translation is CASTATGYGYTF.

By share, this clonotype ranks as large. This chain connects TRBV15 to TRBJ2-2, with D unclear. Germline V lookup: CDR1 LNHNV, CDR2 YYDKDF (reference sequence). V was trimmed by 3 bases and J by 4 bases, leaving 12 bases between them. The CDR3 covers 15 residues. The CDR3 DNA sequence: TGTGCCACCAGCAGGGTAAAGACGGTCACCGGGGAGCTGTTTTTT. Its translation: CATSRVKTVTGELFF.